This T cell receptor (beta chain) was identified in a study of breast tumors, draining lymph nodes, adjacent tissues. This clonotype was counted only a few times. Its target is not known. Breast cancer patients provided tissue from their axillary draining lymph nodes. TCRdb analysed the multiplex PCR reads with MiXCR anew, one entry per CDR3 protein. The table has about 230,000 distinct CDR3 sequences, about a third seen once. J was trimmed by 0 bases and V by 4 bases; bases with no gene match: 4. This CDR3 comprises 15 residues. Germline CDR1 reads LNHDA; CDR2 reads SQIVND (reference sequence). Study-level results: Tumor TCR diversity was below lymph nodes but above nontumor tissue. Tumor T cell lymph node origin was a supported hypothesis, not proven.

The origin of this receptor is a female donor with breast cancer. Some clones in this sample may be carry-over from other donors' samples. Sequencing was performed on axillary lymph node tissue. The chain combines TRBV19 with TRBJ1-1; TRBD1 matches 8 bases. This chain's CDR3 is CASSRPRGLNTEAFF. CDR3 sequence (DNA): TGTGCCAGTAGTAGGCCCAGGGGGCTGAACACTGAAGCTTTCTTT.